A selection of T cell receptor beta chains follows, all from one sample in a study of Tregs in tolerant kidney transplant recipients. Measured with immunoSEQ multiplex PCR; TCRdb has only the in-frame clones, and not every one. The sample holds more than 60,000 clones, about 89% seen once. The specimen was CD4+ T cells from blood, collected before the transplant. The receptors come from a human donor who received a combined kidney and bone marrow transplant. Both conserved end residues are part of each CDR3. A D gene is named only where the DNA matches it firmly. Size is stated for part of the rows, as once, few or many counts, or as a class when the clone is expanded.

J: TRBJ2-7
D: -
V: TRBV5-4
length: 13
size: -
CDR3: CASSLEQYYEQYF
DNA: TGTGCCAGCAGCTTGGAACAGTACTACGAGCAGTACTTC

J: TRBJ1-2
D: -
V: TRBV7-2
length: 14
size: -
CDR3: CASSLMGAGYGYTF
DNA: TGTGCCAGCAGCTTAATGGGGGCGGGCTATGGCTACACCTTC

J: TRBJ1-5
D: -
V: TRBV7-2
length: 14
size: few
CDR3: CASSADSSNQPQHF
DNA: TGTGCCAGCAGCGCGGACAGTAGCAATCAGCCCCAGCATTTT

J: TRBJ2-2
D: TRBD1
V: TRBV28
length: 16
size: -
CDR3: CASTPSRGHISGELFF
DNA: TGTGCCAGCACCCCGTCGAGGGGGCATATCTCCGGGGAGCTGTTTTTT

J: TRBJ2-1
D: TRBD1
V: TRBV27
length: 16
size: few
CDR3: CASSPEEGQGVGEQFF
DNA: TGTGCCAGCAGTCCAGAAGAGGGACAGGGCGTTGGTGAGCAGTTCTTC

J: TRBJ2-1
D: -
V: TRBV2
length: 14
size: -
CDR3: CASRGGAPYNEQFF
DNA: TGTGCCAGCCGCGGCGGGGCCCCCTACAATGAGCAGTTCTTC

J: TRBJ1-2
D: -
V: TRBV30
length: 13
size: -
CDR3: CAWSVQREYGYTF
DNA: TGTGCCTGGAGTGTACAAAGGGAGTATGGCTACACCTTC

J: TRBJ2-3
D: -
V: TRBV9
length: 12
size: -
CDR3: CASSVVEDTQYF
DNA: TGTGCCAGCAGCGTAGTAGAAGATACGCAGTATTTT

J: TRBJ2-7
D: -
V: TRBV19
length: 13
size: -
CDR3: CASRGFPSYEQYF
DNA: TGTGCCAGCCGAGGGTTCCCCTCCTACGAGCAGTACTTC

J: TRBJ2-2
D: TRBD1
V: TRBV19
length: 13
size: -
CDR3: CASSSQGDGELFF
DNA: TGTGCCAGTAGTTCACAGGGGGACGGGGAGCTGTTTTTT

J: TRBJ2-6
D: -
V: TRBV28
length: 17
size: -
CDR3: CASSLAGPSSGANVLTF
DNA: TGTGCCAGCAGTTTAGCGGGACCGAGCTCTGGGGCCAACGTCCTGACTTTC

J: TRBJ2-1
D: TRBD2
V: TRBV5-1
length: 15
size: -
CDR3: CASSLPGLAYNEQFF
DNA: TGCGCCAGCAGCTTACCGGGACTAGCGTACAATGAGCAGTTCTTC

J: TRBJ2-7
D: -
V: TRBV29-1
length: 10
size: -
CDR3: CSVGDARQYF
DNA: TGCAGCGTCGGGGATGCCAGACAGTACTTC

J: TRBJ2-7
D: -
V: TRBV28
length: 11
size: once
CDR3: CATLRVNEQYF
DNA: TGTGCCACCCTACGGGTCAACGAGCAGTACTTC

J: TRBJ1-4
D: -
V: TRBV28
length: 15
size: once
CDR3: CASSPPGVLMWKLFF
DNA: TGTGCCAGCAGTCCCCCGGGGGTCTTAATGTGGAAACTGTTTTTT

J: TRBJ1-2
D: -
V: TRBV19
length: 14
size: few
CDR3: CASSIDRAAAGYTF
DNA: TGTGCCAGTAGTATAGACAGGGCAGCCGCGGGCTACACCTTC

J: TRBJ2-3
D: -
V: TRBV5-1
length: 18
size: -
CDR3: CASSLESMGAGGTDTQYF
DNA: TGCGCCAGCAGCTTGGAGAGTATGGGGGCAGGGGGCACAGATACGCAGTATTTT

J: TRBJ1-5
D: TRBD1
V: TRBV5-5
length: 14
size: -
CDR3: CASSIRGFDQPQHF
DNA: TGTGCCAGCAGCATCAGGGGGTTCGATCAGCCCCAGCATTTT

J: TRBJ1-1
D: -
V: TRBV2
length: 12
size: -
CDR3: CASRGANTEAFF
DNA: TGTGCCAGCAGGGGGGCGAACACTGAAGCTTTCTTT

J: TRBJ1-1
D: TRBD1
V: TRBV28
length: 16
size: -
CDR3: CASSAWTGRMNTEAFF
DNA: TGTGCCAGCAGTGCATGGACAGGGCGAATGAACACTGAAGCTTTCTTT

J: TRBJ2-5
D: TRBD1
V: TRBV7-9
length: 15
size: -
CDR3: CASSRDRGDWETQYF
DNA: TGTGCCAGCAGCAGAGACAGGGGGGATTGGGAGACCCAGTACTTC

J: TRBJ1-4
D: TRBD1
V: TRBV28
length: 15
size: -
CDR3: CASSLTTGGRGKLFF
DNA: TGTGCCAGCAGTTTAACGACAGGGGGAAGGGGAAAACTGTTTTTT

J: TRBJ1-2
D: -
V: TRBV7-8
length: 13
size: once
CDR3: CASSRSYEYGYTF
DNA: TGTGCCAGCAGCCGATCATATGAGTATGGCTACACCTTC

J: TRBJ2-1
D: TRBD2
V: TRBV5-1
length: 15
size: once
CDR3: CASSPRTRTYNEQFF
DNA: TGCGCCAGCAGCCCGAGGACTAGAACCTACAATGAGCAGTTCTTC

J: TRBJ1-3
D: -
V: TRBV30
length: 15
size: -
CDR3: CAWSAQGLSGNTIYF
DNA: TGTGCCTGGAGTGCCCAGGGCCTCTCTGGAAACACCATATATTTT

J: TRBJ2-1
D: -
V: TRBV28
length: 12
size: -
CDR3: CASSLFLAEQFF
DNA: TGTGCCAGCAGTTTATTCCTAGCGGAGCAGTTCTTC

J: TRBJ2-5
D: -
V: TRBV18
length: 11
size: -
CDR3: CASSVSETQYF
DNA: TGTGCCAGCTCAGTCTCAGAGACCCAGTACTTC

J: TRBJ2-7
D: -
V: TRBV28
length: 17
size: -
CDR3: CASSFPGGDRALYEQYF
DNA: TGTGCCAGCAGTTTCCCCGGGGGGGACAGGGCCCTCTACGAGCAGTACTTC

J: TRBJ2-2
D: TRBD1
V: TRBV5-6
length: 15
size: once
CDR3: CASSLRGPNTGELFF
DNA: TGTGCCAGCAGCTTGAGGGGGCCCAACACCGGGGAGCTGTTTTTT

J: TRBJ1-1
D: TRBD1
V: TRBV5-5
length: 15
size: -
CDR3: CASSAVLQGSTEAFF
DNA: TGTGCCAGCAGCGCAGTCCTACAGGGGTCCACTGAAGCTTTCTTT

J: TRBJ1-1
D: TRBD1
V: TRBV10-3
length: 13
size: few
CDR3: CAIGTGGGTEAFF
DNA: TGTGCCATAGGGACAGGGGGCGGCACTGAAGCTTTCTTT

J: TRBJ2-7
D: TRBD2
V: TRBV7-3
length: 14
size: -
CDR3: CASSFAGGSYEQYF
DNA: TGTGCCAGCAGCTTTGCGGGAGGCTCCTACGAGCAGTACTTC

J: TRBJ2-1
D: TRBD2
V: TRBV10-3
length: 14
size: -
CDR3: CAIRRGLEVNEQFF
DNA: TGTGCCATTCGAAGGGGACTAGAGGTCAATGAGCAGTTCTTC

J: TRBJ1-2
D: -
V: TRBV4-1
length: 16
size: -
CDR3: CASSPLNVDRPYGYTF
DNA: TGCGCCAGCAGTCCCCTCAACGTTGACAGACCCTATGGCTACACCTTC

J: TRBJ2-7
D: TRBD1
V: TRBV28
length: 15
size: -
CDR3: CASTLHPRGSYEQYF
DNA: TGTGCCAGCACCCTCCACCCCAGGGGGTCCTACGAGCAGTACTTC

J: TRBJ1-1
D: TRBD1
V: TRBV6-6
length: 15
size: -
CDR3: CASRAPGTGFTEAFF
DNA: TGTGCCAGCAGGGCGCCCGGGACAGGTTTTACTGAAGCTTTCTTT

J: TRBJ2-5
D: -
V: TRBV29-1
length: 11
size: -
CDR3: CSVTGQETQYF
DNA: TGCAGCGTGACGGGACAAGAGACCCAGTACTTC

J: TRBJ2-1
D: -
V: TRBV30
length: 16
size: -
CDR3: CAWSGVNRRSYNEQFF
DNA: TGTGCCTGGAGTGGGGTTAACAGACGCTCCTACAATGAGCAGTTCTTC

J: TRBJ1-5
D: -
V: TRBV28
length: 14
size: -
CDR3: CASSLYRVEKPQHF
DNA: TGTGCCAGCAGTTTATATAGAGTAGAGAAGCCCCAGCATTTT

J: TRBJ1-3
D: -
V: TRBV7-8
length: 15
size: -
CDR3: CASSLSAGTGNTIYF
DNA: TGTGCCAGCAGCCTTAGCGCCGGTACTGGAAACACCATATATTTT

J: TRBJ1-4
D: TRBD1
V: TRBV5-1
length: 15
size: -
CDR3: CASSPRTGAFEKLFF
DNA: TGCGCCAGCAGCCCACGGACAGGGGCGTTTGAAAAACTGTTTTTT

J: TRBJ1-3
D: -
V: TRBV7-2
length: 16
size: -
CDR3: CASSPPTVRSGNTIYF
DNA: TGTGCCAGCAGCCCTCCGACAGTCCGCTCTGGAAACACCATATATTTT

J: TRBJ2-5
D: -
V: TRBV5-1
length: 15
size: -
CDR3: CASSLGRGLAETQYF
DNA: TGCGCCAGCAGCTTGGGGAGGGGGCTAGCGGAGACCCAGTACTTC

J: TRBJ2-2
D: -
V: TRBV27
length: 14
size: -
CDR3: CASRARGQPGELFF
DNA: TGTGCCAGCAGAGCCCGTGGACAGCCCGGGGAGCTGTTTTTT

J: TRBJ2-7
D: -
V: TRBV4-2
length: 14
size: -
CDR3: CASSLLGQNYEQYF
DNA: TGTGCCAGCAGCCTCCTAGGACAGAACTACGAGCAGTACTTC

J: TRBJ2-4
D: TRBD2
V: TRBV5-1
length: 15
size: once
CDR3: CASTHASGSLDIQYF
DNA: TGCGCCAGCACTCATGCTAGCGGGAGTTTGGACATTCAGTACTTC

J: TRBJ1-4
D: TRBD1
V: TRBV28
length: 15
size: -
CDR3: CASSPGTGSNEKLFF
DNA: TGTGCCAGCAGTCCCGGGACAGGGAGTAATGAAAAACTGTTTTTT

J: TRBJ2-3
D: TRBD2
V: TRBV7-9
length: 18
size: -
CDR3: CASSFGLAGGLLTDTQYF
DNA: TGTGCCAGCAGCTTCGGACTAGCGGGAGGTCTACTCACAGATACGCAGTATTTT

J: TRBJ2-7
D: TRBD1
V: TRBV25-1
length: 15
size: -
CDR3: CASSAQETGGYEQYF
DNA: TGTGCCAGCAGCGCCCAAGAGACAGGGGGGTACGAGCAGTACTTC

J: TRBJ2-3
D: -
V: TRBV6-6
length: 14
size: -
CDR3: CASSSGGSTDTQYF
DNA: TGTGCCAGCAGTTCCGGCGGTAGCACAGATACGCAGTATTTT

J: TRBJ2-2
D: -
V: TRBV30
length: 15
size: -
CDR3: CAWSVLAGGTGELFF
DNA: TGTGCCTGGAGTGTACTGGCAGGGGGGACCGGGGAGCTGTTTTTT

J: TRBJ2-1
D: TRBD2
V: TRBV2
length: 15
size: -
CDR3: CASGPGTSARDEQFF
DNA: TGTGCCAGCGGCCCCGGGACTAGCGCTCGGGATGAGCAGTTCTTC

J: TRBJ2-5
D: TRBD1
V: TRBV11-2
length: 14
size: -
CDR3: CASSLDRGYGTQYF
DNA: TGTGCCAGCAGCCTCGACAGGGGATACGGAACCCAGTACTTC

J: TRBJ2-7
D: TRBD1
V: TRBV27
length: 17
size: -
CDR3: CASSSNRDRRGPYEQYF
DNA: TGTGCCAGCAGTTCAAACCGGGACAGGAGGGGCCCCTACGAGCAGTACTTC